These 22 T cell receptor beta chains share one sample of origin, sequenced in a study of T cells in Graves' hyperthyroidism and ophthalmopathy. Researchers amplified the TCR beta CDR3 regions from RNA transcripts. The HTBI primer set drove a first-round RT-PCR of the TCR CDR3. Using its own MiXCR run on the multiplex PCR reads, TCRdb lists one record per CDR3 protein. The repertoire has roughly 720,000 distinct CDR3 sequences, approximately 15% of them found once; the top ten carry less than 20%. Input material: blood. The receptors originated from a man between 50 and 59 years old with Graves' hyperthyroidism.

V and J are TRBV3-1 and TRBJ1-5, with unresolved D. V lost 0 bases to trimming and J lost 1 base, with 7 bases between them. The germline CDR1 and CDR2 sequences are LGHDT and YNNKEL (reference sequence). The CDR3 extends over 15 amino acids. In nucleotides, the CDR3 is TGTGCCAGCAGCCAAGACACGGTGAGCAATCAGCCCCAGCATTTT. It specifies CASSQDTVSNQPQHF.

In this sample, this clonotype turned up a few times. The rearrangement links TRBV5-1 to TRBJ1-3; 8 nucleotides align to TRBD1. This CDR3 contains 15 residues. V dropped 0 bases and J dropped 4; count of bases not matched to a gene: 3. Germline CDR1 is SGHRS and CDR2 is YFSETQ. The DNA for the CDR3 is TGCGCCAGCAGCTTGGAAGGGACAGGAGGAAACACCATATATTTT. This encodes CASSLEGTGGNTIYF.

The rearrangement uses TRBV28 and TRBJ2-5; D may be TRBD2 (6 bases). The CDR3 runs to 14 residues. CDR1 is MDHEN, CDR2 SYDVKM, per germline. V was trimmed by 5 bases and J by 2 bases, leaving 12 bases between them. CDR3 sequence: CASSNGRHQETQYF. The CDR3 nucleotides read TGTGCCAGCAGTAACGGGAGACATCAAGAGACCCAGTACTTC.

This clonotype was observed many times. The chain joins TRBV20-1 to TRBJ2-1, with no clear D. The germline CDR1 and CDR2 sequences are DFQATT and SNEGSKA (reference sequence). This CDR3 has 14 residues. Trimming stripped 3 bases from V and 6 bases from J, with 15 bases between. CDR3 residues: CSASLAASLNEQFF. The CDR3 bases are TGCAGTGCTAGCTTAGCAGCAAGCCTCAATGAGCAGTTCTTC.

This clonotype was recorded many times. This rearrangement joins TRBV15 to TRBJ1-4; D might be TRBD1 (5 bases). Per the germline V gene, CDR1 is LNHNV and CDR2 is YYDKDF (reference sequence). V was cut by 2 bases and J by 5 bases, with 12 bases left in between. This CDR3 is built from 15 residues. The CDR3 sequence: CATSRPGTLNEKLFF. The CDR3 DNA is TGTGCCACCAGCAGACCCGGGACGCTCAATGAAAAACTGTTTTTT. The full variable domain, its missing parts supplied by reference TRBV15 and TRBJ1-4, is DAMVIQNPRYQVTQFGKPVTLSCSQTLNHNVMYWYQQKSSQAPKLLFHYYDKDFNNEADTPDNFQSRRPNTSFCFLDIRSPGLGDTAMYLCATSRPGTLNEKLFFGSGTQLSVL.

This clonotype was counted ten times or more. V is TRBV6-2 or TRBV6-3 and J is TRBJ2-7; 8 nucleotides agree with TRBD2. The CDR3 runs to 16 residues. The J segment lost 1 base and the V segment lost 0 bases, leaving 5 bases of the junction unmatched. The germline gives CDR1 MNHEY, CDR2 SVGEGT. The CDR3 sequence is CASSYSLAGHSYEQYF. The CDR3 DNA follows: TGTGCCAGCAGTTACTCGTTAGCGGGGCATTCCTACGAGCAGTACTTC.

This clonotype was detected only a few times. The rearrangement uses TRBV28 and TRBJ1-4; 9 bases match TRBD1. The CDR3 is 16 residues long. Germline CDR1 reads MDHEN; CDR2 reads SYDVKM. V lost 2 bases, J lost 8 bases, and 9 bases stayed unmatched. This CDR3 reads CASSLRRGQGREKLFF. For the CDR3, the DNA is TGTGCCAGCAGTTTAAGAAGGGGACAGGGCAGAGAAAAACTGTTTTTT.

Here the CDR3 reads CASSSAGRGHFGTGELFF. The CDR3 bases are TGTGCCAGCAGTTCCGCCGGGAGGGGGCATTTTGGCACCGGGGAGCTGTTTTTT. V is TRBV28 and J is TRBJ2-2, with D tentatively TRBD2 (8 bases). Trimming removed 4 bases at V and 4 bases at J, with 22 bases between. Germline loops: CDR1 MDHEN, CDR2 SYDVKM. CDR3 length: 18 residues.

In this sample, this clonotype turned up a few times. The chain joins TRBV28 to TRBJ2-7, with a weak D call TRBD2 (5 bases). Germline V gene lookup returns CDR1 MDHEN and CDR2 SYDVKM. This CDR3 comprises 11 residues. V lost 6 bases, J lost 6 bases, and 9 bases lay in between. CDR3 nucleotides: TGTGCCAGCAGACTCGAGGGCGAGCAGTACTTC. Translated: CASRLEGEQYF.

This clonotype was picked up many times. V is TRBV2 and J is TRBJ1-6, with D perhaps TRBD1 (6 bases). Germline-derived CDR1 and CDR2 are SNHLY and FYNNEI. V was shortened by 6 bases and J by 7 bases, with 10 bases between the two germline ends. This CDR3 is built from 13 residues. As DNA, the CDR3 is TGTGCCAGCAGGGACAGAGAAAATTCACCCCTCCACTTT. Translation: CASRDRENSPLHF.

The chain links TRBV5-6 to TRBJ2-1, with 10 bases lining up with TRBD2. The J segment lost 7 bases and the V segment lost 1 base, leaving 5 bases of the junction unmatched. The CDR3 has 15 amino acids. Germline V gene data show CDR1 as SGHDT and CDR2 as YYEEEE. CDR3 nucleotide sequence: TGTGCCAGCAGCTTGTCAGCGGGAGGGCTTAATGAGCAGTTCTTC. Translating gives CASSLSAGGLNEQFF.

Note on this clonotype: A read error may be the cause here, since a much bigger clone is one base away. The CDR3 loop is CASSTGTGGNSPLHF. CDR3 sequence (DNA): TGCGCCAGCAGCACCGGGACAGGGGGAAATTCACCCCTCCACTTT. J is TRBJ1-6 and V is TRBV5-1, with 11 bases aligning to TRBD1. V shed 4 bases and J 7 bases; nucleotides not matched to a gene: 4. The CDR3 is made up of 15 amino acids. Germline loops: CDR1 SGHRS, CDR2 YFSETQ.

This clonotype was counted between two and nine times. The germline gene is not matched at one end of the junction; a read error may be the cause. DNA for the CDR3: TGTGCCAGCAGTTACTCGGAACAAGGCGAAGCTTCCTTT. It encodes CASSYSEQGEASF. The rearrangement joins TRBV6-5 to TRBJ1-1; no clear D. Germline values: CDR1 MNHEY, CDR2 SVGAGI. The CDR3 runs 13 residues.

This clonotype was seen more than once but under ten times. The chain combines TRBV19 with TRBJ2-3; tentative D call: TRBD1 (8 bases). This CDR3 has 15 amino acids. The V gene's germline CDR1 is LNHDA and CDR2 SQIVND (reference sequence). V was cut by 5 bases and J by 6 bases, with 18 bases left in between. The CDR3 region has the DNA TGTGCCAGTAGTGGGGGACAGGCCGGGGGGGATACGCAGTATTTT. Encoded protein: CASSGGQAGGDTQYF.

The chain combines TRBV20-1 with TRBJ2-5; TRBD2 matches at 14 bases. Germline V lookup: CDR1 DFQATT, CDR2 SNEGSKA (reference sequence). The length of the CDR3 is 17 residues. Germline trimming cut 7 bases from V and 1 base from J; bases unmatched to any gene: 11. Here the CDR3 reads CSGPPGLAGARQETQYF. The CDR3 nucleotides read TGCAGTGGACCCCCGGGACTAGCGGGAGCCCGCCAAGAGACCCAGTACTTC.

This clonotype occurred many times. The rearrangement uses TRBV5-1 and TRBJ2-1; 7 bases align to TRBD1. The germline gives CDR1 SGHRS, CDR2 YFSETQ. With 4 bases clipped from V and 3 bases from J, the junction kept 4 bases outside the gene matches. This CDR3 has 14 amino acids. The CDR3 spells CASSEGQNYNEQFF. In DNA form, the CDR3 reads TGCGCCAGCAGCGAGGGACAGAACTACAATGAGCAGTTCTTC.

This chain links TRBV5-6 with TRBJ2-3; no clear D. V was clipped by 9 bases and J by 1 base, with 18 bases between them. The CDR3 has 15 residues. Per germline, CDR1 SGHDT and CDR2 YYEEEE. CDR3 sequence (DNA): TGTGCCACCCGCGCCAGGTGGTTGGGCACAGATACGCAGTATTTT. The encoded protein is CATRARWLGTDTQYF.

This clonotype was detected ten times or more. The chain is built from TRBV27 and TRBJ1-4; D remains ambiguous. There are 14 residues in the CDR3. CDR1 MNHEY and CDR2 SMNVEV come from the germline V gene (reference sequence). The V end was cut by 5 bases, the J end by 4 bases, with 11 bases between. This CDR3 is CASSVAGLNEKLFF. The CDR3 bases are TGTGCCAGCAGTGTGGCAGGACTTAATGAAAAACTGTTTTTT.

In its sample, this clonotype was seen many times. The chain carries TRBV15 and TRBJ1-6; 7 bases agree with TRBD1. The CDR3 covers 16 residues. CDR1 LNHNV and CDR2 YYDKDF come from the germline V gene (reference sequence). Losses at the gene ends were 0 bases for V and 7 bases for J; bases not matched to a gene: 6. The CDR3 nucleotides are TGTGCCACCAGCAGAGAGGTGAACAGGGGAAATTCACCCCTCCACTTT. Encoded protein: CATSREVNRGNSPLHF.

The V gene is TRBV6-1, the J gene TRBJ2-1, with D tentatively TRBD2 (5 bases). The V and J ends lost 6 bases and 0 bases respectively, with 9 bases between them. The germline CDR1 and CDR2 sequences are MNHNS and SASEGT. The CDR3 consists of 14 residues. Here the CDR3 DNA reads TGTGCCAGCAGACCACGGGACTCCTACAATGAGCAGTTCTTC. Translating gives CASRPRDSYNEQFF.

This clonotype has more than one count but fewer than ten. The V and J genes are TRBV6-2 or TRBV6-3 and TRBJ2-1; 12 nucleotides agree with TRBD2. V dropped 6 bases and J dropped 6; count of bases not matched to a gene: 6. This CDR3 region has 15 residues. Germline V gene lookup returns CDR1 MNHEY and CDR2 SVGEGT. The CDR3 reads CASSYRLAGVNEQFF. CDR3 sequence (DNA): TGTGCCAGCAGCTACCGACTAGCGGGAGTCAATGAGCAGTTCTTC.

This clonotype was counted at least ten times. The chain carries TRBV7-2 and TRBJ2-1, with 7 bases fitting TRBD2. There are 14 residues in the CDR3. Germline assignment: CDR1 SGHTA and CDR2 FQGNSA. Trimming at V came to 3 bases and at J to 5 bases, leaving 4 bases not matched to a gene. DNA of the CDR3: TGTGCCAGCAGCTTTAGCGGGTTGAACAATGAGCAGTTCTTC. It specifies CASSFSGLNNEQFF.